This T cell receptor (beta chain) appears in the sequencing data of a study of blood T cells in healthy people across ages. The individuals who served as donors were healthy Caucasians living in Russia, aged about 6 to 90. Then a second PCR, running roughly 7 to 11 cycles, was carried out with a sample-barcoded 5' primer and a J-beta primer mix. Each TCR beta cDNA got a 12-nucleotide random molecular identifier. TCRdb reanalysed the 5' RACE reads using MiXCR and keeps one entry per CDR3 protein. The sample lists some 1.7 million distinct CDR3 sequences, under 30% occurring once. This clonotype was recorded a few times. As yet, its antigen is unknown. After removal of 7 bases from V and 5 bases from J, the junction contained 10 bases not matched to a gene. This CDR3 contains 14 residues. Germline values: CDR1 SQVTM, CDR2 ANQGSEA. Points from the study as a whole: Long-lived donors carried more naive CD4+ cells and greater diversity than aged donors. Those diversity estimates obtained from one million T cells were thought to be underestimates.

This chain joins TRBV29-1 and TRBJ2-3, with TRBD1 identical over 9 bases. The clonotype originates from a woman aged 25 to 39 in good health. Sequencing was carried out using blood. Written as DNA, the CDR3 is TGCAGCGCACGTTCCGGGACAGGGTTAGATACGCAGTATTTT. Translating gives CSARSGTGLDTQYF.